Presented here are 20 T cell receptor beta chains from one specimen sequenced in a study of blood T cells in healthy people across ages. A second about 6 to 12 cycle PCR used barcoded and J-beta primers. Using its own MiXCR run on the 5' RACE reads, TCRdb lists one record per CDR3 protein. This sample has about 1.1 million distinct CDR3 sequences; more than 30% occur once, and the top ten carry around 13%. Sequencing used blood. The receptors derive from a man aged 18 to 29 in good health.

This clonotype was seen ten or more times. The chain uses TRBV7-2 and TRBJ2-3; 9 bases map to TRBD1. V dropped 4 bases and J dropped 2; count of bases not matched to a gene: 7. The CDR3 runs 16 residues. Germline V CDR1 and CDR2: SGHTA, FQGNSA. CDR3 amino acids: CASSSGTGRHTDTQYF. In DNA form, the CDR3 reads TGTGCCAGCAGCTCCGGGACAGGGAGACACACAGATACGCAGTATTTT.

The chain recombines TRBV28 with TRBJ2-5, with D perhaps matching TRBD1 (6 bases). Germline assignment: CDR1 MDHEN and CDR2 SYDVKM. The CDR3 is made up of 14 amino acids. The V and J ends lost 4 bases and 1 base respectively, with 10 bases between them. CDR3 nucleotides: TGTGCCAGCAGTTCCCCGGACAGCCAAGAGACCCAGTACTTC. Amino acids: CASSSPDSQETQYF.

This sequence joins TRBV2 and TRBJ1-2, with 7 bases fitting TRBD1. Germline loops: CDR1 SNHLY, CDR2 FYNNEI. CDR3 length: 12 amino acids. V was clipped by 7 bases and J by 7 bases; unmatched bases: 6. The CDR3 DNA follows: TGTGCCAGCACCTTGGACAGGACTGGCTACACCTTC. Translated, it gives CASTLDRTGYTF.

The chain joins TRBV9 to TRBJ2-3; the D gene is possibly TRBD2 (7 bases). Per the germline V gene, CDR1 is SGDLS and CDR2 is YYNGEE. V lost 4 bases, J lost 7 bases, and 13 bases lay in between. CDR3 size: 13 residues. The DNA of the CDR3 is TGTGCCAGCAGCCAGGGGAGGGAAAATACGCAGTATTTT. Translated: CASSQGRENTQYF.

The V gene is TRBV14, the J gene TRBJ1-2, with D possibly matching TRBD1 (6 bases). This CDR3 region has 15 residues. CDR1 is SGHDN, CDR2 FVKESK, per germline. V was pared by 2 bases and J by 7 bases, with 17 bases between. The CDR3 loop is CASSQQDWGGCGYTF. In nucleotides, the CDR3 is TGTGCCAGCAGCCAACAAGATTGGGGGGGCTGTGGCTACACCTTC.

This chain uses TRBV27 with TRBJ2-1; D may be TRBD1 (6 bases). The ends were cut back, 2 bases at V and 5 bases at J, with 13 bases in the middle. The CDR3 spans 15 residues. Germline CDR1 and CDR2: MNHEY and SMNVEV (reference sequence). CDR3 region: CASSLQGPPNNEQFF. CDR3 in DNA: TGTGCCAGCAGTTTACAGGGGCCACCCAACAATGAGCAGTTCTTC.

This chain uses TRBV11-2 with TRBJ1-5; D call uncertain. Germline V gene sequence: CDR1 SGHAT, CDR2 FQNNGV. The CDR3 has 15 amino acids. V was trimmed by 0 bases and J by 3 bases, leaving 9 bases between them. In DNA form, the CDR3 reads TGTGCCAGCAGCTTAGAGGTGGGCCCCAATCAGCCCCAGCATTTT. The encoded protein is CASSLEVGPNQPQHF.

This chain joins TRBV4-3 and TRBJ2-2; 8 nucleotides line up with TRBD2. The CDR3 spans 17 residues. V lost 0 bases to trimming and J lost 5 bases; unmatched junction nucleotides: 8. CDR1 and CDR2 (germline): LGHNA, YSLEER. CDR3 residues: CASSQDGAGAETGELFF. In DNA form, the CDR3 reads TGCGCCAGCAGCCAAGATGGAGCGGGGGCCGAAACCGGGGAGCTGTTTTTT.

This clonotype was seen a few times. V gene TRBV20-1 combines with J gene TRBJ2-7; perhaps TRBD1 as D (6 bases). Looked up from germline, CDR1 is DFQATT and CDR2 is SNEGSKA (reference sequence). V was pared by 3 bases and J by 2 bases, with 17 bases between. This CDR3 has 15 amino acids. CDR3 protein: CSASEYTGSAYEQYF. The DNA for the CDR3 is TGCAGTGCTAGCGAATATACAGGGTCGGCCTACGAGCAGTACTTC.

About this clonotype: A much larger clone sits a single nucleotide away, making a read error possible. The rearrangement links TRBV4-1 to TRBJ1-2; 7 nucleotides align to TRBD1. This CDR3 region has 16 residues. Unmatched junction bases numbered 11, after V lost 3 bases and J lost 4 bases. Germline values: CDR1 MGHRA, CDR2 YSYEKL. The CDR3 region is CASSHTPGTDIYGYTF. In DNA form, the CDR3 reads TGCGCCAGCAGCCACACCCCCGGGACAGATATCTATGGCTACACCTTC.

The chain recombines TRBV29-1 with TRBJ2-1, with 8 bases identical to TRBD2. Unmatched junction bases numbered 5, after V lost 3 bases and J lost 4 bases. The germline V gene has CDR1 SQVTM and CDR2 ANQGSEA. This CDR3 is built from 14 residues. CDR3 in amino acids: CSVDVSGGYNEQFF. CDR3 nucleotide sequence: TGCAGCGTTGATGTAAGCGGGGGATACAATGAGCAGTTCTTC.

This clonotype was detected a few times. Its ends do not fully match the called genes, so a read error is possible. The chain employs TRBV7-7 and TRBJ2-5; the D gene is possibly TRBD1 (6 bases). In germline, CDR1 is SSHAT, CDR2 FNYEAQ (reference sequence). This CDR3 is built from 14 residues. DNA of the CDR3: TGTGCTAGCAGCTTCCTAGGGGGTCGAGAGACCCAGTACTTC. This gives the protein CASSFLGGRETQYF. Using reference TRBV7-7 and TRBJ2-5 for the parts outside the CDR3, the full variable domain is GAGVSQSPRYKVTKRGQDVTLRCDPISSHATLYWYQQALGQGPEFLTYFNYEAQPDKSGLPSDRFSAERPEGSISTLTIQRTEQRDSAMYRCASSFLGGRETQYFGPGTRLLVL.

V usage is TRBV4-1 and J usage is TRBJ2-7, with 8 nucleotides matching TRBD1. Germline assignment: CDR1 MGHRA and CDR2 YSYEKL. The CDR3 sequence is 14 residues long. Germline trimming cut 5 bases from V and 3 bases from J; bases unmatched to any gene: 6. Here the CDR3 reads CASSEGDRSYEQYF. The CDR3, as DNA: TGCGCCAGCAGCGAGGGGGACAGGAGCTACGAGCAGTACTTC.

The CDR3 DNA is TGTGCCAGCAGTTACGTTGGGAACAATGAGCAGTTCTTC. Amino acid sequence: CASSYVGNNEQFF. The chain is built from TRBV6-6 and TRBJ2-1, with unresolved D. CDR1 is MNHNY and CDR2 is SVGAGI in the germline V gene (reference sequence). The CDR3 runs to 13 residues. The V gene lost 2 bases and the J gene lost 5 bases, with 7 bases spanning the gap.

This clonotype appeared a few times. The CDR3 protein is CASTYRDRGSYEQYF. The CDR3 nucleotides read TGTGCCAGCACCTACCGGGACAGGGGGTCCTACGAGCAGTACTTC. V usage is TRBV7-9 and J usage is TRBJ2-7; 11 positions agree with TRBD1. With V trimmed by 7 bases and J by 1 base, 6 bases remained unmatched. This CDR3 contains 15 residues. The germline CDR1 and CDR2 sequences are SEHNR and FQNEAQ (reference sequence).

The V gene is TRBV18, the J gene TRBJ1-5; no clear D gene. Trimming removed 0 bases from V and 0 bases from J, with 9 bases in between. There are 16 residues in the CDR3. Germline V gene lookup returns CDR1 KGHSH and CDR2 LQKENI. The CDR3 nucleotides read TGTGCCAGCTCACCACCCAGCGGGTATAGCAATCAGCCCCAGCATTTT. It encodes CASSPPSGYSNQPQHF.

The V and J genes are TRBV15 and TRBJ1-1; 9 bases are a match to TRBD1. Germline V gene data show CDR1 as LNHNV and CDR2 as YYDKDF (reference sequence). CDR3 length equals 14 residues. Trimming took 5 bases from V and 4 from J; bases not matched to a gene: 5. The chain's CDR3 is CATSPTGGFTEAFF. Written as DNA, the CDR3 is TGTGCCACCAGCCCGACAGGGGGTTTCACTGAAGCTTTCTTT.

This clonotype came up a few times. This chain uses TRBV2 with TRBJ2-3, with 9 bases that match TRBD2. Trimming took 1 base from V and 2 from J; bases not matched to a gene: 4. CDR1 and CDR2 from the germline V gene are SNHLY and FYNNEI. The length of the CDR3 is 16 residues. The CDR3 is CASSEVAGALTDTQYF. For the CDR3, the DNA is TGTGCCAGCAGTGAAGTAGCGGGGGCGCTCACAGATACGCAGTATTTT.

This sequence joins TRBV27 and TRBJ1-1; possible D gene TRBD1, 6 bases. Germline CDR1 reads MNHEY; CDR2 reads SMNVEV (reference sequence). The CDR3 totals 12 residues. Trimming left V 3 bases short and J 7 bases short, with 9 bases between. For the CDR3, the DNA is TGTGCCAGCAGTTTTAAACAGGGTGAAGCTTTCTTT. It specifies CASSFKQGEAFF.

This clonotype was counted between two and nine times. The DNA of the CDR3 is TGCGCCAGCAGCCAAAACGGGGACTTTCGGGGACAGGGCCGATGGTATGGCTACACCTTC. Its translation: CASSQNGDFRGQGRWYGYTF. The chain carries TRBV4-3 and TRBJ1-2; 9 bases agree with TRBD1. V trimming: 2 bases; J trimming: 5 bases; junction bases outside the gene matches: 21. CDR3 size: 20 residues. Germline V lookup: CDR1 LGHNA, CDR2 YSLEER.